The 24 T cell receptor beta chains reported below all come from one sample, sequenced in a study of a mutant IDH1 vaccine in newly diagnosed glioma. Produced via immunoSEQ multiplex PCR; TCRdb's table is partial and in-frame only. The sample has 50,000 to 70,000 clones; about 74% are singletons. No antigen has been identified for these receptors. The time point here: week 35, safety follow-up. Every vaccine dose comprised 300 ug of mutant IDH1 20-mer peptide plus topical imiquimod. The starting material was PBMCs, obtained from a glioma patient whose treatment included an IDH1 peptide vaccine. The receptor source for this set is a middle-aged man with glioma.

This chain joins TRBV6-1 and TRBJ1-4; a weak D match, TRBD1 (6 bases). The V gene lost 7 bases and the J gene lost 4 bases, with 13 bases spanning the gap. There are 14 residues in the CDR3. Germline CDR1 and CDR2: MNHNS and SASEGT. The CDR3 protein is CASTWTALNEKLFF. The CDR3 coding sequence is TGTGCCAGCACTTGGACAGCGCTTAATGAAAAACTGTTTTTT.

In its sample, this clone was seen once. Within the sample, other DNA sequences also encode this same CDR3. The rearrangement links TRBV5-1 to TRBJ1-1; D call uncertain. The CDR3 runs 13 residues. Trimming removed 4 bases at V and 2 bases at J, with 9 bases between. Germline V lookup: CDR1 SGHRS, CDR2 YFSETQ. In nucleotides, the CDR3 is TGCGCCAGCAGCCTCGAGCTTAACACTGAAGCTTTCTTT. Amino acid sequence: CASSLELNTEAFF. Based on the CDR3 plus reference TRBV5-1 and TRBJ1-1, the full variable domain is KAGVTQTPRYLIKTRGQQVTLSCSPISGHRSVSWYQQTPGQGLQFLFEYFSETQRNKGNFPGRFSGRQFSNSRSEMNVSTLELGDSALYLCASSLELNTEAFFGQGTRLTVV.

This chain links TRBV29-1 with TRBJ1-1, with a weak D call TRBD1 (6 bases). CDR3 size: 13 residues. CDR1 and CDR2 from the germline V gene are SQVTM and ANQGSEA. The V and J ends lost 7 bases and 4 bases respectively, with 16 bases between them. The CDR3 region is CSASEGGGTEAFF. The CDR3 DNA sequence: TGCAGCGCCTCCGAAGGGGGGGGCACTGAAGCTTTCTTT.

The V gene is TRBV7-3, the J gene TRBJ2-5, with D possibly matching TRBD2 (6 bases). The V and J ends lost 0 bases and 4 bases respectively, with 12 bases between them. The germline gives CDR1 SGHTA, CDR2 FQGTGA. CDR3 length: 15 residues. The CDR3: CASSLTGGEGETQYF. In DNA, the CDR3 is TGTGCCAGCAGCTTAACGGGGGGTGAGGGAGAGACCCAGTACTTC.

V is TRBV6-6 and J is TRBJ1-2, with TRBD1 matching over 9 bases. V lost 7 bases, J lost 4 bases, and 7 bases stayed unmatched. The CDR3 is 14 residues long. Germline CDR1 MNHNY, CDR2 SVGAGI (reference sequence). In DNA form, the CDR3 reads TGTGCCAGCACCAGGACAGGGGCAACCTATGGCTACACCTTC. Translation gives CASTRTGATYGYTF.

The chain is built from TRBV19 and TRBJ1-2; 8 positions agree with TRBD1. The CDR3 covers 15 residues. Germline lookup yields CDR1 LNHDA and CDR2 SQIVND (reference sequence). J was trimmed by 3 bases and V by 3 bases; bases with no gene match: 6. The CDR3 here is CASSIPNRGDYGYTF. In nucleotides, the CDR3 is TGTGCCAGTAGTATCCCCAACAGGGGGGACTATGGCTACACCTTC. The whole variable domain, filled in from reference TRBV19 and TRBJ1-2, reads DGGITQSPKYLFRKEGQNVTLSCEQNLNHDAMYWYRQDPGQGLRLIYYSQIVNDFQKGDIAEGYSVSREKKESFPLTVTSAQKNPTAFYLCASSIPNRGDYGYTFGSGTRLTVV.

This chain uses TRBV5-3 with TRBJ1-5; weak D call: TRBD1 (5 bases). TRBV5-3 counts as an open reading frame of uncertain function. The CDR3 is 12 residues long. The V end was cut by 3 bases, the J end by 7 bases, with 8 bases between. As DNA, the CDR3 is TGTGCCAGAAGCTGGGGGGTCCAGCCCCAGCATTTT. Encoded protein: CARSWGVQPQHF.

CDR3 sequence reads: CASSLTNSKGETQYF. CDR3 DNA sequence: TGTGCCAGCAGCTTGACAAATTCGAAGGGGGAGACCCAGTACTTC. V and J are TRBV7-3 and TRBJ2-5; maybe TRBD1 (5 bases). The V end lost 3 bases, the J end lost 5 bases, and 16 bases lay between the germline ends. Germline CDR1 and CDR2: SGHTA and FQGTGA. The CDR3 sequence is 15 residues long.

This clone was counted between two and nine times. This chain connects TRBV7-3 to TRBJ2-1, with 12 nucleotides matching TRBD2. V trimming: 4 bases; J trimming: 7 bases; junction bases outside the gene matches: 2. From germline, CDR1 is SGHTA and CDR2 FQGTGA. The CDR3 sequence is 14 residues long. The CDR3 coding sequence is TGTGCCAGCAGCTCCACTAGCGGGGGGAATGAGCAGTTCTTC. It yields the protein CASSSTSGGNEQFF. The full variable domain, its missing parts supplied by reference TRBV7-3 and TRBJ2-1, is GAGVSQTPSNKVTEKGKYVELRCDPISGHTALYWYRQSLGQGPEFLIYFQGTGAADDSGLPNDRFFAVRPEGSVSTLKIQRTERGDSAVYLCASSSTSGGNEQFFGPGTRLTVL.

The rearrangement uses TRBV30 and TRBJ1-3, with no clear D. CDR3 length: 13 residues. CDR1 and CDR2 (germline): GTSNPN, SVGIG (reference sequence). The V end was cut by 4 bases, the J end by 0 bases, with 7 bases between. This chain's CDR3 is CAWTELSGNTIYF. CDR3 in DNA: TGTGCCTGGACAGAGCTCTCTGGAAACACCATATATTTT.

DNA for the CDR3: TGTGCCAGCAGCCAAGTGACCAGCAATGAGCAGTTCTTC. Translation: CASSQVTSNEQFF. The chain recombines TRBV4-2 with TRBJ2-1; D unclear. The CDR3 runs to 13 residues. V shed 1 base and J shed 6 bases, with 7 bases lying between them. Germline CDR1 LGHNA, CDR2 YNFKEQ.

The table lists this clone with a few counts. The genes are TRBV18 and TRBJ2-7; a possible D gene is TRBD1 (6 bases). Per germline, CDR1 KGHSH and CDR2 LQKENI. Trimming cost V 6 bases and J 5 bases, with 14 bases left between them. The CDR3 is 13 amino acids. The CDR3 coding sequence is TGTGCCAGCTCGCACAGGGACGAGGACGAGCAGTACTTC. Its translation: CASSHRDEDEQYF. Supplemented by reference TRBV18 and TRBJ2-7, the full variable domain reads NAGVMQNPRHLVRRRGQEARLRCSPMKGHSHVYWYRQLPEEGLKFMVYLQKENIIDESGMPKERFSAEFPKEGPSILRIQQVVRGDSAAYFCASSHRDEDEQYFGPGTRLTVT.

This clone came up a few times. The chain carries TRBV11-2 and TRBJ2-2; no reliable D call. CDR3 size: 11 residues. Trimming cost V 6 bases and J 9 bases, with 8 bases left between them. Germline V gene lookup returns CDR1 SGHAT and CDR2 FQNNGV. CDR3 in amino acids: CASSPHRELFF. Here the CDR3 DNA reads TGTGCCAGCAGTCCGCACCGGGAGCTGTTTTTT.

The J gene is TRBJ2-7, the V gene TRBV4-2; D possibly corresponds to TRBD2 (5 bases). CDR3 length: 15 residues. CDR1 is LGHNA, CDR2 YNFKEQ, per germline. Trimming shortened V by 6 bases and J by 2 bases, and 17 bases separated the two germline ends. The CDR3 coding sequence is TGTGCCAGCAGTCCTCTTTCCGACGGGGCCTACGAGCAGTACTTC. It is translated as CASSPLSDGAYEQYF.

V is TRBV15 and J is TRBJ2-1; the D gene is possibly TRBD2 (6 bases). The CDR3 length is 13 residues. With 5 bases removed from V and 9 bases from J, the gap between germline ends came to 14 bases. In germline, CDR1 is LNHNV, CDR2 YYDKDF (reference sequence). CDR3 in amino acids: CATSSRGSPEQFF. CDR3 nucleotide sequence: TGTGCCACCAGCTCACGGGGGTCACCTGAGCAGTTCTTC.

This clone was found many times. The chain uses TRBV6-5 and TRBJ1-6; 8 bases map to TRBD1. V trimming: 6 bases; J trimming: 9 bases; junction bases outside the gene matches: 4. This CDR3 has 13 amino acids. Germline CDR1 and CDR2: MNHEY and SVGAGI. The chain's CDR3 is CASSTGGSSPLHF. CDR3 coding DNA: TGTGCCAGCAGCACAGGGGGTAGTTCACCCCTCCACTTT.

The CDR3, as DNA: TGTGCCAGCAGACGGGACACCGGAACTGAAGCTTTCTTT. Translating it yields CASRRDTGTEAFF. V and J are TRBV2 and TRBJ1-1, with D perhaps matching TRBD1 (6 bases). Germline values: CDR1 SNHLY, CDR2 FYNNEI. The CDR3 length is 13 residues. V dropped 6 bases and J dropped 5 bases, with 13 bases sitting between them. Full variable domain (remainder filled in from reference TRBV2 and TRBJ1-1): EPEVTQTPSHQVTQMGQEVILRCVPISNHLYFYWYRQILGQKVEFLVSFYNNEISEKSEIFDDQFSVERPDGSNFTLKIRSTKLEDSAMYFCASRRDTGTEAFFGQGTRLTVV.

The gene calls are TRBV5-4 and TRBJ2-7; TRBD2 is a possible D gene (6 bases). This CDR3 region has 14 residues. Per germline, CDR1 SGHNT and CDR2 YYREEE (reference sequence). With 0 bases removed from V and 5 bases from J, the gap between germline ends came to 12 bases. The CDR3 DNA follows: TGTGCCAGCAGCTTGGGGGGGGAGACCCACGAGCAGTACTTC. Residues: CASSLGGETHEQYF.

This clone has a single count. The V call is TRBV5-6, the J call TRBJ2-7, with D maybe TRBD1 (6 bases). There are 15 residues in the CDR3. V lost 0 bases, J lost 2 bases, and 12 bases lay in between. Germline V CDR1 and CDR2: SGHDT, YYEEEE. Written as DNA, the CDR3 is TGTGCCAGCAGCTTGGGGACAGACCTAACCTACGAGCAGTACTTC. Amino acid sequence: CASSLGTDLTYEQYF.

This chain joins TRBV14 and TRBJ1-2, with 7 bases lining up with TRBD1. J lost 4 bases, V lost 4 bases, and 6 bases had no gene match. The germline V gene encodes CDR1 SGHDN and CDR2 FVKESK. The CDR3 spans 14 residues. This CDR3 is CASSPSGTVYGYTF. CDR3 DNA sequence: TGTGCCAGCAGCCCTTCCGGGACAGTCTATGGCTACACCTTC.

V gene TRBV20-1 combines with J gene TRBJ1-1; D is unclear. Germline-derived CDR1 and CDR2 are DFQATT and SNEGSKA (reference sequence). Trimming left V 1 base short and J 10 bases short, with 7 bases between. This CDR3 has 10 residues. CDR3 coding DNA: TGCAGTGCTAGAGGCCAAAGAGCTTTCTTT. As protein: CSARGQRAFF.

The count of this clone is one. V and J are TRBV9 and TRBJ2-3; D is perhaps TRBD2 (6 bases). The CDR3 consists of 15 residues. Between the trimmed V and J ends, which lost 4 bases and 3 bases, there was a span of 15 bases. CDR1 SGDLS and CDR2 YYNGEE come from the germline V gene. As DNA, the CDR3 is TGTGCCAGCAGCCCCGGAGGGTATTTGACAGATACGCAGTATTTT. Residues: CASSPGGYLTDTQYF.

V is TRBV18 and J is TRBJ1-1; tentative D call: TRBD1 (5 bases). The germline V gene encodes CDR1 KGHSH and CDR2 LQKENI. Trimming removed 4 bases from V and 4 bases from J, with 10 bases in between. This CDR3 comprises 13 residues. CDR3 coding DNA: TGTGCCAGCTCACGCCTGGGGGGCACTGAAGCTTTCTTT. It codes for CASSRLGGTEAFF. Looking up the rest from reference TRBV18 and TRBJ1-1 gives the full variable domain: NAGVMQNPRHLVRRRGQEARLRCSPMKGHSHVYWYRQLPEEGLKFMVYLQKENIIDESGMPKERFSAEFPKEGPSILRIQQVVRGDSAAYFCASSRLGGTEAFFGQGTRLTVV.

The count of this clone is one. The chain joins TRBV19 to TRBJ1-2; D remains ambiguous. The V end lost 10 bases, the J end lost 4 bases, and 19 bases lay between the germline ends. This CDR3 comprises 14 residues. Germline loops: CDR1 LNHDA, CDR2 SQIVND (reference sequence). For the CDR3, the DNA is TGTGCCACTAGACCGGGGTATAGGGTCTATGGCTACACCTTC. Encoded protein: CATRPGYRVYGYTF.